The 9 T cell receptor beta chains below were found in one sample sequenced in a study of cytomegalovirus exposure and HLA in healthy donors. The PCR contained 60 Vbeta and 13 Jbeta primers. Sequenced by immunoSEQ multiplex PCR; TCRdb stores in-frame clones only, minus some. Seen here are approximately 150,000 clones, more than 60% observed once, and the top ten hold 4.3%. What was sequenced was PBMCs. The receptors were gathered from a man aged 40-55 years in good health and CMV-seronegative.

The chain is built from TRBV9 and TRBJ2-7; D perhaps matches TRBD2 (5 bases). The CDR3 covers 14 residues. Germline values: CDR1 SGDLS, CDR2 YYNGEE. V dropped 0 bases and J dropped 2 bases, with 9 bases sitting between them. The CDR3 region has the DNA TGTGCCAGCAGCGTAGAGGAGGTCCCCTACGAGCAGTACTTC. Protein sequence: CASSVEEVPYEQYF.

The chain uses TRBV2 and TRBJ2-3; 7 bases match TRBD1. This CDR3 has 15 residues. Trimming cost V 0 bases and J 5 bases; bases outside gene matches: 5. The V gene's germline CDR1 is SNHLY and CDR2 FYNNEI. The CDR3 protein is CASSEAGSGGDTQYF. The CDR3 DNA follows: TGTGCCAGCAGTGAAGCGGGCTCAGGGGGAGATACGCAGTATTTT.

The chain is built from TRBV7-2 and TRBJ2-7, with 9 bases that match TRBD1. Germline trimming cut 4 bases from V and 3 bases from J; bases unmatched to any gene: 7. This CDR3 comprises 15 residues. CDR1 and CDR2 (germline): SGHTA, FQGNSA. The CDR3 here is CASSSRDRVLYEQYF. CDR3 nucleotides: TGTGCCAGCAGCTCCCGGGACAGGGTCCTCTACGAGCAGTACTTC. The full variable domain, with the rest looked up from reference TRBV7-2 and TRBJ2-7, is GAGVSQSPSNKVTEKGKDVELRCDPISGHTALYWYRQSLGQGLEFLIYFQGNSAPDKSGLPSDRFSAERTGGSVSTLTIQRTQQEDSAVYLCASSSRDRVLYEQYFGPGTRLTVT.

The chain combines TRBV6-1 with TRBJ1-3, with a weak D call TRBD1 (5 bases). Germline V gene data show CDR1 as MNHNS and CDR2 as SASEGT. The CDR3 covers 15 residues. The germline V and J ends were trimmed by 6 bases and 1 base, with 13 bases remaining between them. CDR3 DNA: TGTGCCAGCAGCCCCAACAGGCCTTCTGGAAACACCATATATTTT. Protein product: CASSPNRPSGNTIYF.

The DNA of the CDR3 is TGTGCCAGCAGCTCCTCCCTCGGGGGGTTGGCAGAGACCCAGTACTTC. This sequence encodes CASSSSLGGLAETQYF. This rearrangement joins TRBV5-6 to TRBJ2-5, with 7 positions matching TRBD2. V was clipped by 3 bases and J by 4 bases; unmatched bases: 12. Germline V gene lookup returns CDR1 SGHDT and CDR2 YYEEEE. The CDR3 runs to 16 residues.

The chain is built from TRBV7-2 and TRBJ1-4, with 10 bases fitting TRBD1. The CDR3 is made up of 14 amino acids. The germline CDR1 and CDR2 sequences are SGHTA and FQGNSA. V shed 5 bases, J shed 8 bases, and the junction held 5 bases outside the gene matches. This chain's CDR3 is CASSGDRGQEKLFF. Here the CDR3 DNA reads TGTGCCAGCAGCGGCGACAGGGGGCAGGAAAAACTGTTTTTT.

The gene calls are TRBV2 and TRBJ1-5; a weak D match, TRBD1 (6 bases). The CDR3 spans 13 residues. Germline V gives CDR1 SNHLY, CDR2 FYNNEI. V was clipped by 5 bases and J by 5 bases, with 10 bases between them. The CDR3 reads CASSPDRYQPQHF. In DNA form, the CDR3 reads TGTGCCAGCAGTCCGGACAGATATCAGCCCCAGCATTTT.

The chain combines TRBV2 with TRBJ2-1; no reliable D call. The germline V gene has CDR1 SNHLY and CDR2 FYNNEI. The CDR3 sequence is 12 residues long. V lost 8 bases and J 4 bases, leaving 9 bases between the germline ends. Here the CDR3 DNA reads TGTGCCAGCCGGCCGAGGTACAATGAGCAGTTCTTC. It codes for CASRPRYNEQFF.

The chain recombines TRBV5-4 with TRBJ2-4; tentative D call: TRBD1 (7 bases). Trimming removed 0 bases from V and 7 bases from J, with 11 bases in between. This CDR3 contains 14 residues. CDR1 is SGHNT, CDR2 YYREEE, per germline (reference sequence). CDR3 sequence: CASSLVQGGNIQYF. CDR3 nucleotide sequence: TGTGCCAGCAGCTTGGTTCAGGGGGGCAACATTCAGTACTTC.